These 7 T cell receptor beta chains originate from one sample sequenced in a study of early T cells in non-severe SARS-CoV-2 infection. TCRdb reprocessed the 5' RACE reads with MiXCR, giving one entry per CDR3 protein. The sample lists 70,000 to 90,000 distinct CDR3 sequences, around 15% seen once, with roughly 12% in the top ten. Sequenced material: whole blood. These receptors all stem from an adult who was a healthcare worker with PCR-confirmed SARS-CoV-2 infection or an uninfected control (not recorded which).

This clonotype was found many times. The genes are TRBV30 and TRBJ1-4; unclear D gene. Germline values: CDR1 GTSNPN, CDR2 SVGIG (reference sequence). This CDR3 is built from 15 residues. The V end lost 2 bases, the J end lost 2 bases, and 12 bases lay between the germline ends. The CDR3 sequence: CAWSSGISTNEKLFF. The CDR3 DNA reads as TGTGCCTGGAGTTCCGGGATCAGCACTAATGAAAAACTGTTTTTT.

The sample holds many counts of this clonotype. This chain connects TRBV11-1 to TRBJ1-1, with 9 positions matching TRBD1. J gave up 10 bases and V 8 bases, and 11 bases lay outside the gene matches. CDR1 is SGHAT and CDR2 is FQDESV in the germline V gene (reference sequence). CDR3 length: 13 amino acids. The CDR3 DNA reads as TGTGCCAGCGGTTTACAGGGGGCAAGGGTAGCTTTCTTT. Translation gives CASGLQGARVAFF.

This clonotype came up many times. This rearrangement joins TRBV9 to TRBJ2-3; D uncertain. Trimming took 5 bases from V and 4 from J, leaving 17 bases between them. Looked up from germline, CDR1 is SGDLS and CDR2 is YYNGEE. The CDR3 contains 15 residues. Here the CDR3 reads CASSPGRTTSDTQYF. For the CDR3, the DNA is TGTGCCAGCAGTCCCGGGCGGACGACGTCAGATACGCAGTATTTT.

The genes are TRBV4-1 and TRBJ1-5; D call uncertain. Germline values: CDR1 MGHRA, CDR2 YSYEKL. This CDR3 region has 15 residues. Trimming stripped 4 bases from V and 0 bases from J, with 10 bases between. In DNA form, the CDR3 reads TGCGCCAGCAGCCTTGGGGTGACTAGCAATCAGCCCCAGCATTTT. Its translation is CASSLGVTSNQPQHF.

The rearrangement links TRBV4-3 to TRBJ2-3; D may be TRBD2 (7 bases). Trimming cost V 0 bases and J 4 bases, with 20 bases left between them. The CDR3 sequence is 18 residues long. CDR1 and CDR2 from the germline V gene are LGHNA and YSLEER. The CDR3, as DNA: TGCGCCAGCAGCCAAGATTTGGGGGCGGGAGTCGGCGCAGATACGCAGTATTTT. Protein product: CASSQDLGAGVGADTQYF.

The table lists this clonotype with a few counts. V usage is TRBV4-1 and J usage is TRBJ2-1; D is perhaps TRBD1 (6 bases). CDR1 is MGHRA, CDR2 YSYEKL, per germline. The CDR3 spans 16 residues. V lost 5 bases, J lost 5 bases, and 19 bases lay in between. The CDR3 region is CASSWGHGGRNNEQFF. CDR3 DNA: TGCGCCAGCAGCTGGGGCCATGGGGGCCGGAACAATGAGCAGTTCTTC.

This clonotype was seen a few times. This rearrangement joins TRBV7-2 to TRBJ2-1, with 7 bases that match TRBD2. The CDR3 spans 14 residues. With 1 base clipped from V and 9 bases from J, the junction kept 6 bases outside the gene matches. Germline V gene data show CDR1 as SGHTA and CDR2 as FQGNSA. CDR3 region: CASSLGTRAGEQFF. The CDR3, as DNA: TGTGCCAGCAGCTTAGGGACTAGGGCGGGTGAGCAGTTCTTC.